One and the same sample provided the 10 T cell receptor beta chains below, sequenced in a study of regulatory T cells in long-lasting Graves disease. Researchers made TCR beta libraries by using iRepertoire HTBI primers and running Arm-PCR on CDR3 regions. TCRdb ran MiXCR on the multiplex PCR reads and lists one entry per CDR3 protein. Of about 440,000 distinct CDR3 sequences in the sample, about 15% are singletons; the top ten hold over 15%. The time point here: newly diagnosed GD, antithyroid drugs for less than 3 months. Isolated PBMC RNA provided the starting material for the TCR library. The sample also formed part of further work on T cells in Graves' hyperthyroidism and ophthalmopathy.

Sequenced here: peripheral blood mononuclear cells (PBMCs), sampled at new diagnosis, from a patient treated with antithyroid drugs. These receptors all come from a woman younger than 45 with Graves disease.

Worth noting for this clonotype: A clone one base away is much larger, so this may be a read error. The chain employs TRBV6-2 or TRBV6-3 and TRBJ2-7, with D perhaps assigned TRBD1 or TRBD2 (5 bases each). Looked up from germline, CDR1 is MNHEY and CDR2 is SVGEGT. CDR3 length: 16 residues. Trimming took off 4 bases at V and 3 bases at J, with 19 bases between the two ends. In DNA form, the CDR3 reads TGTGCCAGCAGTTCCCACGGGGCAGGGAGTCGCTACGAGCAGTACTTC. It is translated as CASSSHGAGSRYEQYF.

In this sample, this clonotype turned up many times. Here the CDR3 DNA reads TGTGCCAGCACCTCTAGCGGGAGAAAGACCCAGTACTTC. Protein sequence: CASTSSGRKTQYF. This chain uses TRBV7-2 with TRBJ2-5; 10 bases are shared with TRBD2. Germline CDR1 is SGHTA and CDR2 is FQGNSA. The ends lost 7 bases at V and 6 bases at J; junction bases unmatched: 5. This CDR3 region has 13 residues.

This clonotype was seen a handful of times. This rearrangement joins TRBV9 to TRBJ2-2; 8 bases map to TRBD1. V trimming: 3 bases; J trimming: 8 bases; junction bases outside the gene matches: 12. This CDR3 has 16 residues. The germline V gene has CDR1 SGDLS and CDR2 YYNGEE. The CDR3 loop reads CASSAPGQGEGGELFF. In DNA, the CDR3 is TGTGCCAGCAGCGCACCTGGACAGGGCGAGGGTGGGGAGCTGTTTTTT.

Only a few counts were recorded for this clonotype. The chain is built from TRBV11-2 and TRBJ1-4; a weak D match, TRBD1 (6 bases). From germline, CDR1 is SGHAT and CDR2 FQNNGV. The CDR3 totals 16 residues. Trimming cost V 3 bases and J 7 bases, with 18 bases left between them. This chain's CDR3 is CASSFLGIEGVEKLFF. DNA for the CDR3: TGTGCCAGCAGCTTCTTGGGGATCGAGGGGGTTGAAAAACTGTTTTTT.

This clonotype was counted only a few times. The chain is built from TRBV19 and TRBJ2-3; D gene uncertain. TRBJ2-4 explains the end of the DNA better; the J call may be wrong. The CDR3 consists of 13 residues. Germline CDR1 is LNHDA and CDR2 is SQIVND (reference sequence). Written as DNA, the CDR3 is TGTGCCAGTAGTATAGATGTCCTGACGGATCAGTACTTC. Protein sequence: CASSIDVLTDQYF.

The chain joins TRBV27 to TRBJ1-6, with 8 bases that match TRBD1. The V segment lost 11 bases and the J segment 10 bases; nucleotides outside the gene matches: 16. Per germline, CDR1 MNHEY and CDR2 SMNVEV (reference sequence). This CDR3 spans 15 amino acids. The CDR3, as DNA: TGTGCCCAGCAGGAAAAGGACAGGGTCCGATCACCCCTCCACTTT. Encoded protein: CAQQEKDRVRSPLHF.

A word on this clonotype: It is likely a read error, because the conserved phenylalanine at the end of the CDR3 is missing. The CDR3 DNA is TGTGCCAGCAGCCAACCCAACTCTCTAGCGGGAGTCGGTAATGAGCAGTTCCTC. This codes for CASSQPNSLAGVGNEQFL. This rearrangement joins TRBV3-1 to TRBJ2-1; 10 bases are shared with TRBD2. The CDR3 spans 18 residues. The ends lost 2 bases at V and 7 bases at J; junction bases unmatched: 14. CDR1 and CDR2 (germline): LGHDT, YNNKEL (reference sequence).

This clonotype came up many times. The chain recombines TRBV20-1 with TRBJ2-7; 7 bases fit TRBD1. Germline V gene lookup returns CDR1 DFQATT and CDR2 SNEGSKA (reference sequence). The V segment lost 6 bases and the J segment 3 bases; nucleotides outside the gene matches: 11. The CDR3 consists of 14 residues. The CDR3 loop reads CSAHMRGPNYEQYF. The CDR3 nucleotides are TGCAGTGCCCACATGAGGGGGCCCAACTACGAGCAGTACTTC.

This clonotype was seen more than once but under ten times. Compared with germline, one end of the junction differs, possibly owing to a read error. The chain joins TRBV20-1 to TRBJ2-1; no clear D. The germline gives CDR1 DFQATT, CDR2 SNEGSKA (reference sequence). This CDR3 has 16 amino acids. This CDR3 is CSARVYPSSSYNEQSF. CDR3 bases: TGCAGTGCTAGAGTATATCCGTCAAGCTCCTACAATGAGCAGTCCTTC.

Ten or more counts support this clonotype. The genes are TRBV13 and TRBJ1-6, with TRBD1 matching 9 bases. V lost 5 bases and J lost 7; bases outside the gene matches: 6. CDR1 is PRHDT and CDR2 is FYEKMQ in the germline V gene (reference sequence). The CDR3 extends over 15 amino acids. In DNA form, the CDR3 reads TGTGCCAGCAGCGGGCGGACAGGGGTCAATTCACCCCTCCACTTT. Translating gives CASSGRTGVNSPLHF.